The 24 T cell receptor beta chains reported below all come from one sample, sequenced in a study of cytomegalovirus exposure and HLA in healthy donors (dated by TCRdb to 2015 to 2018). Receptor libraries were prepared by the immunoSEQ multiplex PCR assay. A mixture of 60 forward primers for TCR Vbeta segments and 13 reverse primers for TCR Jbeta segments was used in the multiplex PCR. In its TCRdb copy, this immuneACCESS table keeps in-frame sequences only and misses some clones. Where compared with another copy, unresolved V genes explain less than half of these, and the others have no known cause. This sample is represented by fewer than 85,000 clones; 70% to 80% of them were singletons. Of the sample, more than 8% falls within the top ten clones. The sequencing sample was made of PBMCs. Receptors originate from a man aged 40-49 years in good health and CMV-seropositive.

The CDR3 sequence is CASSQSGGATRETQYF. The CDR3 DNA reads as TGTGCCAGCAGCCAGAGCGGGGGGGCGACAAGAGAGACCCAGTACTTC. The rearrangement joins TRBV4-2 to TRBJ2-5; 10 positions match TRBD2. The CDR3 has 16 amino acids. The germline gives CDR1 LGHNA, CDR2 YNFKEQ. V dropped 3 bases and J dropped 4; count of bases not matched to a gene: 8.

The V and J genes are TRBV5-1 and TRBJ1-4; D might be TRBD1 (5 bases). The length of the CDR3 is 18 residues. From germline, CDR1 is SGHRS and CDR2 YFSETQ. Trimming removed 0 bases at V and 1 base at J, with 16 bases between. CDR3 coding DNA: TGCGCCAGCAGCTTGGGTGGGGCGCCCGACGGAACTAATGAAAAACTGTTTTTT. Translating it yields CASSLGGAPDGTNEKLFF.

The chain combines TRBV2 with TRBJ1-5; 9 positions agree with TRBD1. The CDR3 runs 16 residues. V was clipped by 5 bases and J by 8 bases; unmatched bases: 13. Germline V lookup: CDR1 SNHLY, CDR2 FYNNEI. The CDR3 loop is CASSLEFLDRGEPQHF. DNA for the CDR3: TGTGCCAGCAGTTTAGAATTTTTGGACAGGGGTGAGCCCCAGCATTTT.

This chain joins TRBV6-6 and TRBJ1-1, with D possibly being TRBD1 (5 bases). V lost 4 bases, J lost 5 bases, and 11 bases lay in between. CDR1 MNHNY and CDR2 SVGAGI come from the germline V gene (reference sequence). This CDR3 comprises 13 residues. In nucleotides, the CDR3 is TGTGCCAGCAGTTGGGGGGTTAGTACTGAAGCTTTCTTT. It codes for CASSWGVSTEAFF.

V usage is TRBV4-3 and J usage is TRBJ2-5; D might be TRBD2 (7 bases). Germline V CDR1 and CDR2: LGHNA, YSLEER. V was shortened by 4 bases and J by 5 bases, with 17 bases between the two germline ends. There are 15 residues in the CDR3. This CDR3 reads CASSPQRGGAETQYF. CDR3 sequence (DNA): TGCGCCAGCAGCCCCCAAAGGGGGGGCGCGGAGACCCAGTACTTC.

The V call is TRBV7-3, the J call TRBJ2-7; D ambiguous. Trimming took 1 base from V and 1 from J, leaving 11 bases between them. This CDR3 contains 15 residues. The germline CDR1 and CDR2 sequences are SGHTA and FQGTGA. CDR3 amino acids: CASSLSTGPSYEQYF. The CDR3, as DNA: TGTGCCAGCAGCTTAAGTACGGGTCCTTCCTACGAGCAGTACTTC.

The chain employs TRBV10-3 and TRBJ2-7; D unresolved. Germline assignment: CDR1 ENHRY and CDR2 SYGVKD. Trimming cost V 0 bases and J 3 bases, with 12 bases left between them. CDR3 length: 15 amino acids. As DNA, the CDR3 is TGTGCCATCAGTGAGTCGTCCGTCGAACTCTACGAGCAGTACTTC. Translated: CAISESSVELYEQYF.

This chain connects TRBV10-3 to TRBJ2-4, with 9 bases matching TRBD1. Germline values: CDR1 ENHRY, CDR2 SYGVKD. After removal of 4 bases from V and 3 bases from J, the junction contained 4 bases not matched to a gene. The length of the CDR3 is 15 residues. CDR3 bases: TGTGCCATCAGTGGGGGGACAGGGAACAAAAACATTCAGTACTTC. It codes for CAISGGTGNKNIQYF.

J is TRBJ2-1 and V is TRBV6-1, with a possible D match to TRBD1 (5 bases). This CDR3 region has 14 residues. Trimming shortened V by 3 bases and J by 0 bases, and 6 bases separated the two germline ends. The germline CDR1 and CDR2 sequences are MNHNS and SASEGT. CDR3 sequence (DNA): TGTGCCAGCAGTGAGCAGGGCTCCTACAATGAGCAGTTCTTC. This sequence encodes CASSEQGSYNEQFF.

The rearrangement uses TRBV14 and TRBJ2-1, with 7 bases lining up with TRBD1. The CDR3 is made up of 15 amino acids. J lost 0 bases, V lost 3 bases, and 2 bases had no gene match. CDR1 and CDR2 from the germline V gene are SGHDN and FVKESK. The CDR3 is CASSHPGGSYNEQFF. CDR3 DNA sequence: TGTGCCAGCAGCCACCCAGGGGGCTCCTACAATGAGCAGTTCTTC.

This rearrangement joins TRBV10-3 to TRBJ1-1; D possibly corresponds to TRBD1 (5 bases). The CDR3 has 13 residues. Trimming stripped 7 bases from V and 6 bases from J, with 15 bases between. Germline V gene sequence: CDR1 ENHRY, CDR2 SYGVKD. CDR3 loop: CAITPDSSPEAFF. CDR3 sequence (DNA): TGTGCCATCACCCCCGACAGTAGCCCTGAAGCTTTCTTT.

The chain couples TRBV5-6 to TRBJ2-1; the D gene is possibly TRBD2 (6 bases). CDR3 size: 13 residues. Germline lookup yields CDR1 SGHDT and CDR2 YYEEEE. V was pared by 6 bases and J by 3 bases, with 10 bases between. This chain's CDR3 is CASTHGGYNEQFF. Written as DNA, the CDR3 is TGTGCCAGCACCCACGGGGGCTACAATGAGCAGTTCTTC.

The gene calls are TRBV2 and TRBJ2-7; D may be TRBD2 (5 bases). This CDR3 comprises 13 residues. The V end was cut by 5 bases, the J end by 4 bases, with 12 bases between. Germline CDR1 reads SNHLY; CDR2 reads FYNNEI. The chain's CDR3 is CASSSNREYEQYF. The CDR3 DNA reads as TGTGCCAGCAGTAGCAATAGGGAGTACGAGCAGTACTTC.

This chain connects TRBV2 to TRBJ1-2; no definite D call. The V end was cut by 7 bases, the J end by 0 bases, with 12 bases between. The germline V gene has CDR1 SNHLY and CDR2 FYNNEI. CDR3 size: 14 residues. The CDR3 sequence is CASTPQATNYGYTF. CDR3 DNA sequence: TGTGCCAGCACCCCCCAGGCAACTAACTATGGCTACACCTTC.

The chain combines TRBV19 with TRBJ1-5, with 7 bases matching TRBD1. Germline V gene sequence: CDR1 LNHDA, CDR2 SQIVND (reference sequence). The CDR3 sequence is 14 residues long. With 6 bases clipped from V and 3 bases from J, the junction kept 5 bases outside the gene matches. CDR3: CASRQTGNNQPQHF. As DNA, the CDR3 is TGTGCCAGTAGGCAGACAGGGAACAATCAGCCCCAGCATTTT.

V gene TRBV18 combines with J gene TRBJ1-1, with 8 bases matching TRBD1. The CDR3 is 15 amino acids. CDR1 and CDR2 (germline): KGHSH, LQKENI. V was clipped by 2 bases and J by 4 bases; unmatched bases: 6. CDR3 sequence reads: CASSPSGGAGTEAFF. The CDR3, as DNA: TGTGCCAGCTCACCATCAGGGGGCGCGGGCACTGAAGCTTTCTTT.

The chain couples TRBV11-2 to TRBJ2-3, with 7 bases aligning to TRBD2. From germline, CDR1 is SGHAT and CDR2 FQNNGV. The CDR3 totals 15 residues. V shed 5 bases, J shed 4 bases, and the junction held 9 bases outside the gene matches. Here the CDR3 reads CASSMWEGVADTQYF. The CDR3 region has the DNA TGTGCCAGCAGCATGTGGGAGGGAGTGGCAGATACGCAGTATTTT.

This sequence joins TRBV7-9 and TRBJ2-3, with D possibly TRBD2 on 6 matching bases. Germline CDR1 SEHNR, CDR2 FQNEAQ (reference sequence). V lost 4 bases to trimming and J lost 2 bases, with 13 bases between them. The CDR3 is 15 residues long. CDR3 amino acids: CASSSRLEATDTQYF. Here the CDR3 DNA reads TGTGCCAGCAGCTCTAGACTAGAGGCCACAGATACGCAGTATTTT.

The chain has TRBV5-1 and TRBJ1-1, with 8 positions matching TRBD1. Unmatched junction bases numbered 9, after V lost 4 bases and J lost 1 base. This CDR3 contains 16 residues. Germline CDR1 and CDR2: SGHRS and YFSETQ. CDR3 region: CASSPGGLGSNTEAFF. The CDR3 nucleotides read TGCGCCAGCAGCCCAGGGGGCTTGGGGTCGAACACTGAAGCTTTCTTT. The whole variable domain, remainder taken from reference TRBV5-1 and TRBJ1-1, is KAGVTQTPRYLIKTRGQQVTLSCSPISGHRSVSWYQQTPGQGLQFLFEYFSETQRNKGNFPGRFSGRQFSNSRSEMNVSTLELGDSALYLCASSPGGLGSNTEAFFGQGTRLTVV.

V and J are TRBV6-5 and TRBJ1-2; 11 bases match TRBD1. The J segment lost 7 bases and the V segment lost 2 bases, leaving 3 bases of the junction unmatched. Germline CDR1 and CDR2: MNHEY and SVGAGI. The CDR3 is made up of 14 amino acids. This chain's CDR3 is CASSYDGTGGGYTF. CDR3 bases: TGTGCCAGCAGTTACGACGGGACAGGGGGTGGCTACACCTTC.

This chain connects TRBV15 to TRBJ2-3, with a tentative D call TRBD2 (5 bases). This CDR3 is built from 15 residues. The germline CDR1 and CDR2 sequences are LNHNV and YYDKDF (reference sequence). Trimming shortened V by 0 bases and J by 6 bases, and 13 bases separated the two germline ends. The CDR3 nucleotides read TGTGCCACCAGCAGAGATCGGGGTGTAGCGGATACGCAGTATTTT. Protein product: CATSRDRGVADTQYF.

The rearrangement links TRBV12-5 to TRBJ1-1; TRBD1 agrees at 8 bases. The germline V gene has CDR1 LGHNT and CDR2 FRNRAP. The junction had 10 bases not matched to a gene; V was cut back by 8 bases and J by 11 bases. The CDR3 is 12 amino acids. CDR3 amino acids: CASKTGGGSAFF. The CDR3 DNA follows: TGTGCTAGTAAAACAGGGGGGGGTAGTGCTTTCTTT.

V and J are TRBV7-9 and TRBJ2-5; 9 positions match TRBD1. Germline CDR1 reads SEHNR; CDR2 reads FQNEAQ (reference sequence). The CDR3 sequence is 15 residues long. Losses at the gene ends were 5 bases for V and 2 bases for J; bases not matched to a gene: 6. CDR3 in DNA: TGTGCCAGCAGCCGCCGGGACAGGGAACAAGAGACCCAGTACTTC. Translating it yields CASSRRDREQETQYF.

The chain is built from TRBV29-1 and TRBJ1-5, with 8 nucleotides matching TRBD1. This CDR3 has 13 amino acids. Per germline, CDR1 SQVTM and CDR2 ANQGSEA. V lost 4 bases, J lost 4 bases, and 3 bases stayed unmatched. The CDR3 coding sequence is TGCAGCGTTGCTCGGGACAGGAATCAGCCCCAGCATTTT. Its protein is CSVARDRNQPQHF.